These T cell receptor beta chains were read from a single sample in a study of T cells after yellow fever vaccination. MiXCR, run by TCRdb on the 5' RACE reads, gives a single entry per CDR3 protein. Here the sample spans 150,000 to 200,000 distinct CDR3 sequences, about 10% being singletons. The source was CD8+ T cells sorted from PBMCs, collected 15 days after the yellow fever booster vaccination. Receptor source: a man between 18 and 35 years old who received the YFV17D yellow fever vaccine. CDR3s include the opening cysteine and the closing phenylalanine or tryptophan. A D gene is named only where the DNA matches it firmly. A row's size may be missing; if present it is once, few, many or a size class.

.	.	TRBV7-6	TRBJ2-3	TGTGCCAGCAGCTCGCCGGGACAAACAGATACGCAGTATTTT	CASSSPGQTDTQYF
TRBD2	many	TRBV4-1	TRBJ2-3	TGCGCCAGCAGCCCAGGGACTAGCGGGGGCACGGGGAGAGATACGCAGTATTTT	CASSPGTSGGTGRDTQYF
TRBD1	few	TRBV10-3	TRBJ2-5	TGTGCCATCAGTATTACCGGGACAGGGTCGGAGACCCAGTACTTC	CAISITGTGSETQYF
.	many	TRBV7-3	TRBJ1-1	TGTGCCAGCAGCTCGCTACCGAACACTGAAGCTTTCTTT	CASSSLPNTEAFF
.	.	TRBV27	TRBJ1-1	TGTGCCAGCAGTTCGATTTTTGGTGGCACTGAAGCTTTCTTT	CASSSIFGGTEAFF
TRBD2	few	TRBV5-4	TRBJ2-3	TGTGCCAGCAGCTTCGGTAGCGGGGGGTACACAGATACGCAGTATTTT	CASSFGSGGYTDTQYF
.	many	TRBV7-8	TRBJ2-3	TGTGCCAGCAGACCACTAGGGTTGGGAACAGATACGCAGTATTTT	CASRPLGLGTDTQYF
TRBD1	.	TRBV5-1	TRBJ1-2	TGCGCCAGCAGCACCAGACAGGGAGAATATGGCTACACCTTC	CASSTRQGEYGYTF
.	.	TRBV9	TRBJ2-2	TGTGCCAGCAGCGTTCAGGAGGGCACCGGGGAGCTGTTTTTT	CASSVQEGTGELFF
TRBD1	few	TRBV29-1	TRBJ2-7	TGCAGCGTCCGGGACAGGGGGCAAGAGAGGTACTTC	CSVRDRGQERYF
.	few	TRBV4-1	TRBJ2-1	TGCGCCAGCAGCCATCCCGCGGGGGCGAGTGAGCAGTTCTTC	CASSHPAGASEQFF
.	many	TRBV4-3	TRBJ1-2	TGCGCCAGCAGCCAAGATTGGGGTTCTAACTATGGCTACACCTTC	CASSQDWGSNYGYTF
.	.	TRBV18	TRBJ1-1	TGTGCCAGCTCACCCGCCGAGTCCGGGTGGAAGACTGAAGCTTTCTTT	CASSPAESGWKTEAFF
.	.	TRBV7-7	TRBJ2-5	TGTGCCAGCAGCCCCGGGACCGATGTATCATCAGAGACCCAGTACTTC	CASSPGTDVSSETQYF
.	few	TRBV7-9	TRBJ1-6	TGTGCCAGCAGCTCCGACCGTAGGGCCCTCCACTTT	CASSSDRRALHF
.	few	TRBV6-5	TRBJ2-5	TGTGCCAGCAGTTACTCGCCAGGGGTTCAGGAGACCCAGTACTTC	CASSYSPGVQETQYF
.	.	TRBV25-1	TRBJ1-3	TGTGCCAGCAGGGGACGAAACACCATATATTTT	CASRGRNTIYF
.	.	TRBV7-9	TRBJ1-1	TGTGCCAGCACCCCCCCGACAGGGAACACTGAAGCTTTCTTT	CASTPPTGNTEAFF
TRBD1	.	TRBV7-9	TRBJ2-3	TGTGCCAGCAGCTCCAGGACAGGTCTTAACACAGATACGCAGTATTTT	CASSSRTGLNTDTQYF
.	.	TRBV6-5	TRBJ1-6	TGTGCCAGCAGTTACTTCGTGAATTCACCCCTCCACTTT	CASSYFVNSPLHF
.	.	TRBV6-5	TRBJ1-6	TGTGCCAGCAGTCCCGCAGACAAGAGCTCCTATAATTCACCCCTCCACTTT	CASSPADKSSYNSPLHF
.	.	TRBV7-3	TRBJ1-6	TGTGCCAGCAGCTTATCGGGGGGCCTGGGGGTTTCACCCCTCCACTTT	CASSLSGGLGVSPLHF
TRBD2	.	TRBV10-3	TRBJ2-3	TGTGCCATCAGCTCTTTAGCGGGGGTCACAGATACGCAGTATTTT	CAISSLAGVTDTQYF
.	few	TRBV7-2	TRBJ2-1	TGTGCCAGCAGCTTCCCCTATAGCGGAGGCACCTACAATGAGCAGTTCTTC	CASSFPYSGGTYNEQFF
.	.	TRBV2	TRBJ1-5	TGTGCCAGCAGTGAAGTGGATGGGACTCAGCCCCAGCATTTT	CASSEVDGTQPQHF
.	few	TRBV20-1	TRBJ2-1	TGCAGTGCTAGGGTATTGGGCCCCCGGAGGAATGAGCAGTTCTTC	CSARVLGPRRNEQFF
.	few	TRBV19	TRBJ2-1	TGTGCCAGTAGTATAGTATGGGGGTTGAACAATGAGCAGTTCTTC	CASSIVWGLNNEQFF
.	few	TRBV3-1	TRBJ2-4	TGTGCCAGCAGCCCCGGTGCCTCCAAAAACATTCAGTACTTC	CASSPGASKNIQYF
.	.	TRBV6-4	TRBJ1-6	TGTGCCAGCGGGGAAGGGCCCGAAGATTCACCCCTCCACTTT	CASGEGPEDSPLHF
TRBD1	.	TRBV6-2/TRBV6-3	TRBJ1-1	TGTGCCAGTGGGACAGGGGGACGGAACACTGAAGCTTTCTTT	CASGTGGRNTEAFF
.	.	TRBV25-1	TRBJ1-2	TGTGCCAGCAGTTGGTCGGGATCTGGCTACACCTTC	CASSWSGSGYTF
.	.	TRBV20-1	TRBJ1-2	TGCAGTGCTAGGTCGGACGGAGGATATGGCTACACCTTC	CSARSDGGYGYTF
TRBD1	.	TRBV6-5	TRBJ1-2	TGTGCCAGCAGTTCCCGACAGGGGCAGGGCTACACCTTC	CASSSRQGQGYTF
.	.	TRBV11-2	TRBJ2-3	TGTGCCAGCAGCCTAGGGGTGGGGGGAAGCACAGATACGCAGTATTTT	CASSLGVGGSTDTQYF
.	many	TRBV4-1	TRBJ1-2	TGCGCCAGCAGCCAGGCGAAGACAGGCGTAAATGACTACACCTTC	CASSQAKTGVNDYTF